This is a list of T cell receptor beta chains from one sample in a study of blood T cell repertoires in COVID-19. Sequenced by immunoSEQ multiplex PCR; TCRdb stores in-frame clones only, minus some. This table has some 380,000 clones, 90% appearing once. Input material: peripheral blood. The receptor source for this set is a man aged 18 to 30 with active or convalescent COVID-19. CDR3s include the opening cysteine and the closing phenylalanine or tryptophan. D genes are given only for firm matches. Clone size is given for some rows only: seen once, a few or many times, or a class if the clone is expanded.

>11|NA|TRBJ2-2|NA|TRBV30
TGTGCCTGTAGCACCACCGGGGAGCTGTTTTTT
CACSTTGELFF
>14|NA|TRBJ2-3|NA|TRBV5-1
TGCGCCAGCAGCTTGCAGGGGAGCACAGATACGCAGTATTTT
CASSLQGSTDTQYF
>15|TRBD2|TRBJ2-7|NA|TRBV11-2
TGTGCCAGCAGCTTACAGGGACTAGGGCTTCGTGAGCAGTACTTC
CASSLQGLGLREQYF
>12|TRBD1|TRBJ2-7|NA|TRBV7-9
TGTGCCAGCACGACAGGGATGTACGAGCAGTACTTC
CASTTGMYEQYF
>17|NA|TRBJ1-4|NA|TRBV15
TGTGCCACCAGCAGAAAACCACGACAGAGTTCAAGTGAAAAACTGTTTTTT
CATSRKPRQSSSEKLFF
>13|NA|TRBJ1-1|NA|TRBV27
TGTGCCAGCAGTTACTTATCGAACACTGAAGCTTTCTTT
CASSYLSNTEAFF
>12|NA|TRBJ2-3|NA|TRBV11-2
TGTGCCAGCAGCGCTAGGATCCCTCCGCAGTATTTT
CASSARIPPQYF
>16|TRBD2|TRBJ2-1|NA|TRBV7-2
TGTGCCAGCAGCCCGATACTAGCGGGGTCCTACAATGAGCAGTTCTTC
CASSPILAGSYNEQFF
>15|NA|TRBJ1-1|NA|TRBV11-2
TGTGCCAGCAGCCCAGAGCGGGGGTCGAACACTGAAGCTTTCTTT
CASSPERGSNTEAFF
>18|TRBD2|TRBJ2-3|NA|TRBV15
TGTGCCACCAGCAGGACCGGGACTAGCGGGGGAGAAACAGATACGCAGTATTTT
CATSRTGTSGGETDTQYF
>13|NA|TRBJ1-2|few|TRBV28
TGTGCCAGCAGTCAGGACATAAACTATGGCTACACCTTC
CASSQDINYGYTF
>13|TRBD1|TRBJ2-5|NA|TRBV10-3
TGTGCCATCCGGGACAGGGATCAGGAGACCCAGTACTTC
CAIRDRDQETQYF
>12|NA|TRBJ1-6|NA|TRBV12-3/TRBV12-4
TGTGCCAGCAGGAGCCACGGGACTCCCCTCCTTTTT
CASRSHGTPLLF
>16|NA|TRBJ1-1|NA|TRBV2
TGTGCCAGCAAGTTTTTCGGGGATAGGGCGGACACTGAAGCTTTCTTT
CASKFFGDRADTEAFF
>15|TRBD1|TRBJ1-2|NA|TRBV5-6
TGTGCCAGCAGATGGGGACAGGGCCAAACCTATGGCTACACCTTC
CASRWGQGQTYGYTF
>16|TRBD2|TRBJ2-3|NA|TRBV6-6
TGTGCCAGCAGCCGTGGGACTAGCGGGAACACAGATACGCAGTATTTT
CASSRGTSGNTDTQYF
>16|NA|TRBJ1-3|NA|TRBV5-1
TGCGCCAGCAGATCGACAGGAGTGAGCTCTGGAAACACCATATATTTT
CASRSTGVSSGNTIYF
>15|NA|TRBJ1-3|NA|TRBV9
TGTGCCAGCAGCGTAGCACCGGACAGCCGGAACACCATATATTTT
CASSVAPDSRNTIYF
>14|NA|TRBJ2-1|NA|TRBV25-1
TGTGCCAGCGGGAGACTAGGGATCGGCAATGAGCAGTTCTTC
CASGRLGIGNEQFF
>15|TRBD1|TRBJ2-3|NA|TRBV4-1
TGCGCCAGCAGCCAAGTCGACAGGGGGCTGAATACGCAGTATTTT
CASSQVDRGLNTQYF
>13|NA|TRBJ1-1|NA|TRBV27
TGTGCCAGCAGTTTATTGTCGGGATATGAAGCTTTCTTT
CASSLLSGYEAFF
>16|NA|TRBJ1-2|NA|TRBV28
TGTGCCAGCAGTAAGATTCCCGGGGTTGTCGACTATGGCTACACCTTC
CASSKIPGVVDYGYTF
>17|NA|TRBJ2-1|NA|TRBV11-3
TGTGCCAGCAGCTTAGATAGGGCAGGGGTGCCCTACAATGAGCAGTTCTTC
CASSLDRAGVPYNEQFF
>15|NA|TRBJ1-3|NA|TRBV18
TGTGCCAGCTCACCGTCTCCTGTATCCGGAAACACCATATATTTT
CASSPSPVSGNTIYF
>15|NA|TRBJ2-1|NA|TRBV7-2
TGTGCCAGCAGCTTAGACGGAGCGCCCTACAATGAGCAGTTCTTC
CASSLDGAPYNEQFF
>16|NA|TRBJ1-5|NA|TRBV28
TGTGCCAGCAGCCGACCAGGGAACCAGCTAAATCAGCCCCAGCATTTT
CASSRPGNQLNQPQHF
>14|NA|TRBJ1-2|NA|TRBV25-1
TGTGCCAGCAGTGTTCCCAGGTTGAACTATGGCTACACCTTC
CASSVPRLNYGYTF
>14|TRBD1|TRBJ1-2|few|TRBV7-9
TGTGCCAGCAGCTCCGGACAGGGAGGCTATGGCTACACCTTC
CASSSGQGGYGYTF
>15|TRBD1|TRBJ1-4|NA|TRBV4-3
TGCGCCAGCAGCCAGGGGACAGGAGATAATGAAAAACTGTTTTTT
CASSQGTGDNEKLFF
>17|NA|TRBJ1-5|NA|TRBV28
TGTGCCAGCAGTTTACGCGGGGGAAGTTATAGCAATCAGCCCCAGCATTTT
CASSLRGGSYSNQPQHF
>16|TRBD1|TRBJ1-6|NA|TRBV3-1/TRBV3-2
TGTGCCAGCAGCCTCCCCCCGGGACAGGGCAATTCACCCCTCCACTTT
CASSLPPGQGNSPLHF
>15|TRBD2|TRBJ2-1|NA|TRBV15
TGTGCCACCGGGCGGAAGCGGGGGGGAAACAATGAGCAGTTCTTC
CATGRKRGGNNEQFF
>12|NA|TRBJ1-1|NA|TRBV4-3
TGCGCCAGCAGCCAAGATTCCGGGGAAGCTTTCTTT
CASSQDSGEAFF
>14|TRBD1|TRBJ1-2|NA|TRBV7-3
TGTGCCAGCAGCTTAGGGACAGGGAACTATGGCTACACCTTC
CASSLGTGNYGYTF
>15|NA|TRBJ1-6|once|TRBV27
TGTGCCAGCAGACCATACAGCGGAAATAATTCACCCCTCCACTTT
CASRPYSGNNSPLHF
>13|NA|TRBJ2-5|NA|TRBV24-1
TGTGCCACCAGAGGGGTGGACAGAGAGACCCAGTACTTC
CATRGVDRETQYF
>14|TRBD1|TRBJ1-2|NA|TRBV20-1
TGCAGTGCTAGTGTCGGCAGGGGGGAGTATGGCTACACCTTC
CSASVGRGEYGYTF
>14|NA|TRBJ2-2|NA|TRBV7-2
TGTGCCAGCAGCTTAGCGCCGGGGAGCGGGGAGCTGTTTTTT
CASSLAPGSGELFF
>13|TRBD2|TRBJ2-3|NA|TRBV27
TGTGCCAGCAGTCCTGGGGGGGCAGATACGCAGTATTTT
CASSPGGADTQYF
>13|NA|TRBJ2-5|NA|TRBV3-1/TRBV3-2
TGTGCCAGCAGCCCGGACAGCCAAGAGACCCAGTACTTC
CASSPDSQETQYF
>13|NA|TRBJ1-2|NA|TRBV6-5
TGTGCCAGCACCCCAGGCAGAGTATATGGCTACACCTTC
CASTPGRVYGYTF
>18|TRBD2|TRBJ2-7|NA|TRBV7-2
TGTGCCAGCAGCTCCGACACCGCTAGACTAGCCCCTTCCTACGAGCAGTACTTC
CASSSDTARLAPSYEQYF
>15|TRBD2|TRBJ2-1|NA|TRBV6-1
TGTGCCAGCAGTTGGACTAGCGGGAGCCTCAATGAGCAGTTCTTC
CASSWTSGSLNEQFF
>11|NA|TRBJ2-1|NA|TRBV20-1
TGCAGTGCTAGCCACAGATTTTTGCAGTTCTTC
CSASHRFLQFF
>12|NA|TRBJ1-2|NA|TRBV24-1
TGTGCCACCAGTGAGCGGATGTCAGGCTACACCTTC
CATSERMSGYTF